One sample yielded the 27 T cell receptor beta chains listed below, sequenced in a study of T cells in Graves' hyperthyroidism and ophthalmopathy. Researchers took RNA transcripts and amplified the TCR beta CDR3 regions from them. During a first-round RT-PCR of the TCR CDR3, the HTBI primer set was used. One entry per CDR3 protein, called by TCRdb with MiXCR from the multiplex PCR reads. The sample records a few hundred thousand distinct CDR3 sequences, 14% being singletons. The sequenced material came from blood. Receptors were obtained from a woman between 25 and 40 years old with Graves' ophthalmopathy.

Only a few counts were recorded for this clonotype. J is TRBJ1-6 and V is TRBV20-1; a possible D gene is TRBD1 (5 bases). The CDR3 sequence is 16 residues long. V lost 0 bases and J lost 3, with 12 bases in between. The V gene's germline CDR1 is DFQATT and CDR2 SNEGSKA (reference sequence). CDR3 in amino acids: CSARDGGASYNSPLHF. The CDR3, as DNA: TGCAGTGCTAGAGATGGAGGGGCCAGCTATAATTCACCCCTCCACTTT.

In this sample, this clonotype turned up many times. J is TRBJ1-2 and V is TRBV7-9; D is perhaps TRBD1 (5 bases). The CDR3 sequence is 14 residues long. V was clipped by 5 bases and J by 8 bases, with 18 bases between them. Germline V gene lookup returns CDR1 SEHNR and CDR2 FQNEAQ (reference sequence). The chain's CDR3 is CASSPSLGLVGYTF. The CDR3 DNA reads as TGTGCCAGCAGCCCGTCTTTGGGGCTTGTAGGCTACACCTTC. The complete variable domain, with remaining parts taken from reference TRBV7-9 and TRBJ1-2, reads DTGVSQNPRHKITKRGQNVTFRCDPISEHNRLYWYRQTLGQGPEFLTYFQNEAQLEKSRLLSDRFSAERPKGSFSTLEIQRTEQGDSAMYLCASSPSLGLVGYTFGSGTRLTVV.

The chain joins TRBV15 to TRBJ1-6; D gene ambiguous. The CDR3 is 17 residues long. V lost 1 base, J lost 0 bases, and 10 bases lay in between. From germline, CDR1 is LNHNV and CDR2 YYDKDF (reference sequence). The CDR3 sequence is CATSRVRGSSYNSPLHF. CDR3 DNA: TGTGCCACCAGCAGAGTTCGAGGGAGCTCCTATAATTCACCCCTCCACTTT.

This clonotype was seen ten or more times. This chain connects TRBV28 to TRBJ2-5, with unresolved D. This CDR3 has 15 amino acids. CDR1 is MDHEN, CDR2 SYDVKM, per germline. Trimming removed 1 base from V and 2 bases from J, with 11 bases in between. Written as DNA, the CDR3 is TGTGCCAGCAGTTTATCTCCCTCCCCACAAGAGACCCAGTACTTC. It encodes CASSLSPSPQETQYF.

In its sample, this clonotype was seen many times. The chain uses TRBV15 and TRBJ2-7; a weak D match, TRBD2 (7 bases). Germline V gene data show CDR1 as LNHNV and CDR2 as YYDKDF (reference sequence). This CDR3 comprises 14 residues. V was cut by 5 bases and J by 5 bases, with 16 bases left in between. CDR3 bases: TGTGCCACCAGCCCCCTGGGGGGGCTGGACGAGCAGTACTTC. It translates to CATSPLGGLDEQYF.

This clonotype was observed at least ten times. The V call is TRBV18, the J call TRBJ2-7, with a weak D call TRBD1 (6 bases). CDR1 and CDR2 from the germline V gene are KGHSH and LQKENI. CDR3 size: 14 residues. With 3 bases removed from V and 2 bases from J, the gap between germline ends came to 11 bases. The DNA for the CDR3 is TGTGCCAGCTCACCGTGGGACACTCCCTACGAGCAGTACTTC. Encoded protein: CASSPWDTPYEQYF. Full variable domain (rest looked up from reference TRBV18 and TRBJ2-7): NAGVMQNPRHLVRRRGQEARLRCSPMKGHSHVYWYRQLPEEGLKFMVYLQKENIIDESGMPKERFSAEFPKEGPSILRIQQVVRGDSAAYFCASSPWDTPYEQYFGPGTRLTVT.

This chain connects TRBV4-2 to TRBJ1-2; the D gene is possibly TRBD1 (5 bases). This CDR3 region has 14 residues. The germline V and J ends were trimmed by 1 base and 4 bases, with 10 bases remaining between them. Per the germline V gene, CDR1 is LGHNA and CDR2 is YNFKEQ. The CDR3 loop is CASSQARGGYGYTF. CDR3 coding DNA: TGTGCCAGCAGCCAAGCCCGGGGCGGCTATGGCTACACCTTC.

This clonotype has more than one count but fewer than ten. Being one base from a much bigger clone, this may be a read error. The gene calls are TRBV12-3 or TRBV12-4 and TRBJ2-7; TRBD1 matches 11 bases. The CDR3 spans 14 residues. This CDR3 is CASRTGTGGYVQYF. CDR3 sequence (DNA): TGTGCCAGCAGAACTGGGACAGGGGGTTACGTGCAGTACTTC.

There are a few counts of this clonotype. The DNA of the CDR3 is TGCGCCAGCAGGGTAAGGGGAGCAGGGGGAACTAATGAAAAACTGTTTTTT. The encoded protein is CASRVRGAGGTNEKLFF. The chain is built from TRBV4-1 and TRBJ1-4, with TRBD1 matching 7 bases. V trimming: 6 bases; J trimming: 1 base; junction bases outside the gene matches: 11. This CDR3 comprises 17 residues. Germline-derived CDR1 and CDR2 are MGHRA and YSYEKL.

CDR3 protein: CASSRQPGTNEKLFF. CDR3 DNA: TGTGCCAGCAGCAGGCAGCCAGGGACTAATGAAAAACTGTTTTTT. This chain joins TRBV9 and TRBJ1-4; possible D gene TRBD1, 5 bases. V lost 4 bases and J lost 2, with 12 bases in between. The CDR3 is made up of 15 amino acids. Germline CDR1 SGDLS, CDR2 YYNGEE.

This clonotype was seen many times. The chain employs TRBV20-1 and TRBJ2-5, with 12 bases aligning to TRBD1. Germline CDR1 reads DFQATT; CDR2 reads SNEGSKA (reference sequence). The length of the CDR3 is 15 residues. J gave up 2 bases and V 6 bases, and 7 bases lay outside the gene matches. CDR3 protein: CSAGDRGRGQETQYF. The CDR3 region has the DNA TGCAGTGCAGGGGACAGGGGGCGAGGGCAAGAGACCCAGTACTTC.

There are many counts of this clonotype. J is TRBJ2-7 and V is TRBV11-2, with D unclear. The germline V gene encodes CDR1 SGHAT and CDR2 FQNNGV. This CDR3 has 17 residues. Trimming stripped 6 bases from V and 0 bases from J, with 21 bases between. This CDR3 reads CASRTIPHSRDSYEQYF. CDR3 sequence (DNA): TGTGCCAGCAGAACCATCCCGCACAGTAGAGACTCCTACGAGCAGTACTTC.

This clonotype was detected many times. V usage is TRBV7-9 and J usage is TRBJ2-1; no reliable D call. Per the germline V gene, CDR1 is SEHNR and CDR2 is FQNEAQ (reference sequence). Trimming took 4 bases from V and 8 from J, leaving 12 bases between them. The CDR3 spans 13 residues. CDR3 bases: TGTGCCAGCAGCTCCGATCCGGCGGATGAGCAGTTCTTC. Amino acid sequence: CASSSDPADEQFF.

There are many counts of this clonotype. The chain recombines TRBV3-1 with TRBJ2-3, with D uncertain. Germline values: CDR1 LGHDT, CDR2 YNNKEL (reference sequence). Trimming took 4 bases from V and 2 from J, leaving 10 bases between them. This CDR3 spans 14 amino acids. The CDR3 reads CASSPFEATDTQYF. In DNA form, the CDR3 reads TGTGCCAGCAGCCCGTTTGAGGCCACAGATACGCAGTATTTT.

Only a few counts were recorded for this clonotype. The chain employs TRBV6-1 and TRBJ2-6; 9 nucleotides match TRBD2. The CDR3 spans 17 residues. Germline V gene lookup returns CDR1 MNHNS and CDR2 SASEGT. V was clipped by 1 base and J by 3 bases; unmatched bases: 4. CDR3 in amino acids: CASSEGWRGGGANVLTF. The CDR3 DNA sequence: TGTGCCAGCAGTGAAGGGTGGCGGGGGGGTGGGGCCAACGTCCTGACTTTC.

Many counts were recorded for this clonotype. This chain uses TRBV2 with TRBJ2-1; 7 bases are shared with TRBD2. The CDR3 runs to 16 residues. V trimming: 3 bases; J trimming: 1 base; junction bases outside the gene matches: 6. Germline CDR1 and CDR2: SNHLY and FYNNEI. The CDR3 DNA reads TGTGCCAGCAGTGACGGAGCGGGGAGATCCTACAATGAGCAGTTCTTC. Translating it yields CASSDGAGRSYNEQFF.

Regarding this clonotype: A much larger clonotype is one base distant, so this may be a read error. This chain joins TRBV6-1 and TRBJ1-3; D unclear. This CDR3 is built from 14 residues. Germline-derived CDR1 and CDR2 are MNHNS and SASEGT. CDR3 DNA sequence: TGTGCCAGCAGTGCCGGACCGTCTGGAAACACCACATATTTT. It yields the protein CASSAGPSGNTTYF.

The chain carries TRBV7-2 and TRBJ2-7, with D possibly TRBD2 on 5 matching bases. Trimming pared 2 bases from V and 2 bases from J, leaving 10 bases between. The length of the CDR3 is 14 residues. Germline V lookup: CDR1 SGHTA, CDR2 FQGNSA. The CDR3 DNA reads TGTGCCAGCAGCTTATCGAGGGTCGCCTACGAGCAGTACTTC. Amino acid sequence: CASSLSRVAYEQYF.

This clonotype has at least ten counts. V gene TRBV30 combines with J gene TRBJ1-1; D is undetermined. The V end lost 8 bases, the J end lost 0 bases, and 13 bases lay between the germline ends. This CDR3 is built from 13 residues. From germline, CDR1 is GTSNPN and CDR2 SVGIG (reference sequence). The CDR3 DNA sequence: TGTGCCACCTCAATCCCAATGAACACTGAAGCTTTCTTT. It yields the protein CATSIPMNTEAFF.

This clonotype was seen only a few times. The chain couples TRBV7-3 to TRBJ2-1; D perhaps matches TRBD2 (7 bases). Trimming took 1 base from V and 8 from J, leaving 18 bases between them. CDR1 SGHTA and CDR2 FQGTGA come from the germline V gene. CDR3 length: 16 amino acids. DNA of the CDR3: TGTGCCAGCAGCTTAAGCGGGGGCCTTGGGTCGGATGAGCAGTTCTTC. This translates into CASSLSGGLGSDEQFF.

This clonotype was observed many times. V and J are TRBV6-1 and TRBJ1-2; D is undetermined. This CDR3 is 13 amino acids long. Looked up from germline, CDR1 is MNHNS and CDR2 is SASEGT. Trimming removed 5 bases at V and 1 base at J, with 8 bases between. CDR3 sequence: CASSTLVNYGYTF. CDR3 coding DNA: TGTGCCAGCAGTACATTAGTTAACTATGGCTACACCTTC.

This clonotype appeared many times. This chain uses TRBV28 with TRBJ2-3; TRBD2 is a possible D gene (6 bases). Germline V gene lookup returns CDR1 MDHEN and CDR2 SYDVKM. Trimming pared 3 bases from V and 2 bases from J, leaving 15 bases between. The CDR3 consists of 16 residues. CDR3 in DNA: TGTGCCAGCAGTTTTCGTGGGGGGATATCCACAGATACGCAGTATTTT. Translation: CASSFRGGISTDTQYF.

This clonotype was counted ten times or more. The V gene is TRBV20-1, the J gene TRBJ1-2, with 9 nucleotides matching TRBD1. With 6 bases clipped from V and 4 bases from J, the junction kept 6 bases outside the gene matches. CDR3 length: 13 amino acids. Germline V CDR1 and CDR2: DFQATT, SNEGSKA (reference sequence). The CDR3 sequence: CSATGTGPYGYTF. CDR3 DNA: TGCAGTGCAACCGGGACAGGGCCCTATGGCTACACCTTC.

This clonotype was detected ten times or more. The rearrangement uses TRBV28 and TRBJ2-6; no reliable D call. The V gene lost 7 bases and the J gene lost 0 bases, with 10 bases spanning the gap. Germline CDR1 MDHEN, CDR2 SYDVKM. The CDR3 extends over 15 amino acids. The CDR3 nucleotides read TGTGCCAGCACCTCCCGGGTCTCTGGGGCCAACGTCCTGACTTTC. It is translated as CASTSRVSGANVLTF.

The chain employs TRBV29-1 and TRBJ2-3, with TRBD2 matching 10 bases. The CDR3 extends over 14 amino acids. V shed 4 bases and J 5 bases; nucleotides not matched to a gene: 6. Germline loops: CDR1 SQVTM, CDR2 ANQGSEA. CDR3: CSVGIAGGGDTQYF. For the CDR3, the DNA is TGCAGCGTTGGAATAGCGGGGGGCGGAGATACGCAGTATTTT.

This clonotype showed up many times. In DNA form, the CDR3 reads TGTGCCAGCAGCTCCCCGGTGAACACTGAAGCTTTCTTT. It yields the protein CASSSPVNTEAFF. The chain uses TRBV7-9 and TRBJ1-1; no reliable D call. This CDR3 has 13 amino acids. The V and J ends lost 4 bases and 0 bases respectively, with 6 bases between them. Germline V gene data show CDR1 as SEHNR and CDR2 as FQNEAQ (reference sequence). The complete variable domain, with remaining parts taken from reference TRBV7-9 and TRBJ1-1, reads DTGVSQNPRHKITKRGQNVTFRCDPISEHNRLYWYRQTLGQGPEFLTYFQNEAQLEKSRLLSDRFSAERPKGSFSTLEIQRTEQGDSAMYLCASSSPVNTEAFFGQGTRLTVV.

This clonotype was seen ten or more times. The CDR3 is CARVGQGAEGSYNEQFF. DNA for the CDR3: TGTGCCCGGGTCGGACAGGGGGCCGAGGGTAGCTACAATGAGCAGTTCTTC. The V and J genes are TRBV30 and TRBJ2-1; 11 positions match TRBD1. CDR3 length: 17 residues. Germline values: CDR1 GTSNPN, CDR2 SVGIG (reference sequence). V was pared by 8 bases and J by 3 bases, with 15 bases of the junction left unmatched.